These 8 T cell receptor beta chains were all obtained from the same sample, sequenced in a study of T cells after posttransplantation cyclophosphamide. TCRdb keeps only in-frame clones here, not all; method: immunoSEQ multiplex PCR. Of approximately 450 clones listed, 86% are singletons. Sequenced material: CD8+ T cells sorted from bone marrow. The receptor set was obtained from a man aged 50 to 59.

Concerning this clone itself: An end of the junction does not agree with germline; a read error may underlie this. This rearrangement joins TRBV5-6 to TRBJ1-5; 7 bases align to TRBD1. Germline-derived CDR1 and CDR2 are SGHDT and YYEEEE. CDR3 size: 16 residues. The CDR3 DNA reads TGTGCCAGCAGTTTGGGGGCAGGGGGAGGCAATCAGCCCCAGCATTTT. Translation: CASSLGAGGGNQPQHF.

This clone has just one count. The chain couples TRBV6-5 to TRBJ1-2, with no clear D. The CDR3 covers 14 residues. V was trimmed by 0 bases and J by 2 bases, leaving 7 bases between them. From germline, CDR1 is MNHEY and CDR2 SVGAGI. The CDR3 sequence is CASSYSRINYGYTF. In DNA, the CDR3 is TGTGCCAGCAGTTACTCTCGTATCAACTATGGCTACACCTTC.

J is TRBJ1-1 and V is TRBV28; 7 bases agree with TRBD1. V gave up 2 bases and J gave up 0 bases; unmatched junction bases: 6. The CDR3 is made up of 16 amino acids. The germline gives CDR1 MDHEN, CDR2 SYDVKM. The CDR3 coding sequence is TGTGCCAGCAGTTTAGTAGGGGGCGGGGTGAACACTGAAGCTTTCTTT. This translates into CASSLVGGGVNTEAFF. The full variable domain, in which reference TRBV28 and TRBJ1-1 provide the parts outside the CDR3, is DVKVTQSSRYLVKRTGEKVFLECVQDMDHENMFWYRQDPGLGLRLIYFSYDVKMKEKGDIPEGYSVSREKKERFSLILESASTNQTSMYLCASSLVGGGVNTEAFFGQGTRLTVV.

CDR3 nucleotide sequence: TGTGCCAGCAGCTTTATCCGGGTAAGGTCCTACAATGAGCAGTTCTTC. This codes for CASSFIRVRSYNEQFF. This chain connects TRBV13 to TRBJ2-1; the D is unclear. V was shortened by 3 bases and J by 1 base, with 13 bases between the two germline ends. This CDR3 spans 16 amino acids. Germline CDR1 and CDR2: PRHDT and FYEKMQ (reference sequence).

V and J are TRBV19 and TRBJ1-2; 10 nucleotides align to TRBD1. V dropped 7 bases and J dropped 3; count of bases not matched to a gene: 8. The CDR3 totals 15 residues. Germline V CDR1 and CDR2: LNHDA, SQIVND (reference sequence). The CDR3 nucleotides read TGTGCCAGTACCCCCGGGACAGGGGTTTACTATGGCTACACCTTC. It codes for CASTPGTGVYYGYTF.

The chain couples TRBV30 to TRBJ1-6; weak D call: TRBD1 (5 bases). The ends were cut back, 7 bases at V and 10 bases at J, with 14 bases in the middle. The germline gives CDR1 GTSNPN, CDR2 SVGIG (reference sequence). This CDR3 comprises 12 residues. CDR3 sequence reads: CAYEGLASPLHF. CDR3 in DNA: TGTGCCTATGAGGGACTTGCGTCACCCCTCCACTTT. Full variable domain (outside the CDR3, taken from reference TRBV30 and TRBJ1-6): SQTIHQWPATLVQPVGSPLSLECTVEGTSNPNLYWYRQAAGRGLQLLFYSVGIGQISSEVPQNLSASRPQDRQFILSSKKLLLSDSGFYLCAYEGLASPLHFGNGTRLTVT.

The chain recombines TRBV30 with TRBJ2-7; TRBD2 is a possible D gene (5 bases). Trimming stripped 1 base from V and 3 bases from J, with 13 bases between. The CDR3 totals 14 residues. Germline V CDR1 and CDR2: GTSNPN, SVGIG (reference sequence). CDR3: CAWSERVGDYEQYF. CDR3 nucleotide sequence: TGTGCCTGGAGTGAGAGGGTCGGGGACTACGAGCAGTACTTC.

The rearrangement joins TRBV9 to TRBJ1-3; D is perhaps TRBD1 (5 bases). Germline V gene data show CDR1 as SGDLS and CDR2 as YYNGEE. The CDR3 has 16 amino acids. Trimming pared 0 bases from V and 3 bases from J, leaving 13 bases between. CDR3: CASSVDHQGNGNTIYF. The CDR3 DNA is TGTGCCAGCAGCGTAGACCATCAGGGTAATGGAAACACCATATATTTT. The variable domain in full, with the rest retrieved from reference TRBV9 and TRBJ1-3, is DSGVTQTPKHLITATGQRVTLRCSPRSGDLSVYWYQQSLDQGLQFLIQYYNGEERAKGNILERFSAQQFPDLHSELNLSSLELGDSALYFCASSVDHQGNGNTIYFGEGSWLTVV.